These 26 T cell receptor beta chains were all obtained from the same sample, sequenced in a study of blood T cells in healthy people across ages. It was with a sample-barcoded 5' primer and a J-beta primer mix that a second PCR of roughly 7 to 12 cycles was run. TCRdb passed the 5' RACE reads through MiXCR, listing each CDR3 protein once. The table includes 450,000 to 650,000 distinct CDR3 sequences, around 24% detected once. Another study also made use of these data, one on T cells of mothers and their children.

The material sequenced was blood. The receptors stem from a boy aged 5-17 years in good health.

The table lists this clonotype with a few counts. V usage is TRBV2 and J usage is TRBJ2-7, with D unclear. V was cut by 1 base and J by 3 bases, with 1 base left in between. The V gene's germline CDR1 is SNHLY and CDR2 FYNNEI. CDR3 length: 11 residues. The CDR3 is CASSEDYEQYF. CDR3 bases: TGTGCCAGCAGTGAAGACTACGAGCAGTACTTC.

The chain combines TRBV7-9 with TRBJ1-5, with 8 bases that match TRBD1. V gave up 5 bases and J gave up 7 bases; unmatched junction bases: 10. The V gene's germline CDR1 is SEHNR and CDR2 FQNEAQ (reference sequence). The CDR3 is 15 residues long. CDR3 in DNA: TGTGCCAGCAGCCCCTCGAGCGACAGGGGCCAGCCCCAGCATTTT. Protein sequence: CASSPSSDRGQPQHF.

This sequence joins TRBV12-3 or TRBV12-4 and TRBJ2-5; 8 nucleotides agree with TRBD2. This CDR3 is built from 15 residues. V was clipped by 2 bases and J by 2 bases; unmatched bases: 4. Here the CDR3 reads CASSLSGGRQETQYF. CDR3 DNA sequence: TGTGCCAGCAGTTTAAGCGGGGGTCGTCAAGAGACCCAGTACTTC.

The chain combines TRBV12-3 or TRBV12-4 with TRBJ2-2, with TRBD1 matching over 10 bases. The CDR3 length is 15 residues. V trimming: 6 bases; J trimming: 5 bases; junction bases outside the gene matches: 6. CDR3 DNA sequence: TGTGCCAGCAGCCGCCGGGACAGGGGTACCGGGGAGCTGTTTTTT. Protein product: CASSRRDRGTGELFF.

V and J are TRBV5-8 and TRBJ2-3, with 10 nucleotides matching TRBD2. V shed 4 bases and J 7 bases; nucleotides not matched to a gene: 12. CDR1 and CDR2 from the germline V gene are SGHTS and YDEGEE. This CDR3 comprises 16 residues. The CDR3 DNA is TGTGCCAGCAGCCCCTGGGCTAGCGGGGGTAAGAATACGCAGTATTTT. It encodes CASSPWASGGKNTQYF.

The sample holds a few counts of this clonotype. This chain uses TRBV7-2 with TRBJ1-2; 10 nucleotides align to TRBD1. The trim removed 3 bases at V and 6 bases at J, leaving 7 bases unmatched. Looked up from germline, CDR1 is SGHTA and CDR2 is FQGNSA. The CDR3 covers 15 residues. In nucleotides, the CDR3 is TGTGCCAGCAGCTTTAGTGCCGGGACAGGGGATGGCTACACCTTC. It specifies CASSFSAGTGDGYTF.

The chain joins TRBV27 to TRBJ2-3; tentative D call: TRBD2 (5 bases). Trimming pared 6 bases from V and 8 bases from J, leaving 9 bases between. The germline V gene encodes CDR1 MNHEY and CDR2 SMNVEV (reference sequence). CDR3 size: 11 residues. The CDR3 bases are TGTGCCAGCAGCCATAGCGCTACGCAGTATTTT. This gives the protein CASSHSATQYF.

This clonotype was picked up a small number of times. The chain joins TRBV4-2 to TRBJ2-7; no reliable D call. V lost 4 bases and J 2 bases, leaving 12 bases between the germline ends. CDR1 is LGHNA and CDR2 is YNFKEQ in the germline V gene. The CDR3 has 14 amino acids. CDR3 in DNA: TGTGCCAGCAGCCCTTCTTCTGGGGCCTACGAGCAGTACTTC. It translates to CASSPSSGAYEQYF.

This chain joins TRBV5-1 and TRBJ2-3, with D perhaps TRBD2 (7 bases). CDR1 and CDR2 from the germline V gene are SGHRS and YFSETQ. The CDR3 length is 15 residues. V lost 7 bases to trimming and J lost 0 bases, with 15 bases between them. CDR3 protein: CASPGAGASTDTQYF. The CDR3 DNA reads TGCGCCAGCCCAGGGGCGGGGGCTAGCACAGATACGCAGTATTTT.

V usage is TRBV15 and J usage is TRBJ2-1, with D possibly matching TRBD1 (6 bases). From germline, CDR1 is LNHNV and CDR2 YYDKDF (reference sequence). V gave up 0 bases and J gave up 5 bases, with 14 bases separating them. This CDR3 is 16 amino acids long. CDR3 sequence: CATSRDVAGVDNEQFF. The CDR3 DNA follows: TGTGCCACCAGCAGAGATGTAGCAGGGGTAGACAATGAGCAGTTCTTC.

In its sample, this clonotype was seen a few times. This sequence joins TRBV4-3 and TRBJ2-6; D perhaps matches TRBD2 (6 bases). The CDR3 loop spans 17 amino acids. V shed 0 bases and J shed 1 base, with 10 bases lying between them. The germline V gene encodes CDR1 LGHNA and CDR2 YSLEER. CDR3 sequence: CASSQDRAGSGANVLTF. The CDR3 DNA follows: TGCGCCAGCAGCCAAGACAGGGCGGGGTCTGGGGCCAACGTCCTGACTTTC.

The chain couples TRBV12-3 or TRBV12-4 to TRBJ2-3; possibly TRBD2 for D (7 bases). Trimming took 3 bases from V and 3 from J, leaving 13 bases between them. The CDR3 extends over 15 amino acids. The DNA of the CDR3 is TGTGCCAGCAGTTTTGCGGGGGCGGGGACAGATACGCAGTATTTT. Translated: CASSFAGAGTDTQYF.

The genes are TRBV6-2 or TRBV6-3 and TRBJ2-7, with D uncertain. The CDR3 has 14 amino acids. V was cut by 7 bases and J by 6 bases, with 19 bases left in between. Germline CDR1 is MNHEY and CDR2 is SVGEGT. Here the CDR3 reads CASKSLGILLEQYF. CDR3 DNA sequence: TGTGCCAGCAAATCTCTCGGAATACTACTCGAGCAGTACTTC.

The chain links TRBV4-3 to TRBJ1-1; D ambiguous. The V end was cut by 0 bases, the J end by 4 bases, with 6 bases between. The CDR3 is 13 amino acids. Germline V CDR1 and CDR2: LGHNA, YSLEER. This chain's CDR3 is CASSQDRSTEAFF. The CDR3 bases are TGCGCCAGCAGCCAAGATAGGAGCACTGAAGCTTTCTTT.

Written as DNA, the CDR3 is TGCGCCAGCAGCCAAGATAGGAAGACTAGCGGGCGCTACGAGCAGTACTTC. Encoded protein: CASSQDRKTSGRYEQYF. The chain recombines TRBV4-3 with TRBJ2-7, with 10 bases lining up with TRBD2. V trimming: 0 bases; J trimming: 3 bases; junction bases outside the gene matches: 8. CDR3 size: 17 residues. Germline V lookup: CDR1 LGHNA, CDR2 YSLEER.

This clonotype was found a few times. The chain carries TRBV30 and TRBJ1-1; 7 nucleotides match TRBD1. The germline CDR1 and CDR2 sequences are GTSNPN and SVGIG (reference sequence). After removal of 4 bases from V and 1 base from J, the junction contained 12 bases not matched to a gene. The CDR3 is made up of 16 amino acids. The CDR3 loop is CAWTQILGQKNTEAFF. CDR3 bases: TGTGCCTGGACGCAAATCTTGGGACAGAAGAACACTGAAGCTTTCTTT.

This clonotype was observed at least ten times. This chain connects TRBV14 to TRBJ2-7, with 8 bases identical to TRBD1. The CDR3 length is 14 residues. Germline CDR1 and CDR2: SGHDN and FVKESK. The V and J ends lost 3 bases and 1 base, in that order; junction bases with no gene match: 2. CDR3 bases: TGTGCCAGCAGCCACCGGACAGGGTCCTACGAGCAGTACTTC. Translated: CASSHRTGSYEQYF.

This clonotype was seen at least ten times. This chain connects TRBV11-2 to TRBJ2-5, with D possibly matching TRBD2 (5 bases). The germline V and J ends were trimmed by 5 bases and 9 bases, with 13 bases remaining between them. The CDR3 is 12 residues long. In germline, CDR1 is SGHAT, CDR2 FQNNGV. In DNA form, the CDR3 reads TGTGCCAGCAGCCAAGGACGGGGAGCCCAGTACTTC. It specifies CASSQGRGAQYF.

The chain is built from TRBV9 and TRBJ2-1; no clear D gene. The CDR3 consists of 16 residues. Germline CDR1 reads SGDLS; CDR2 reads YYNGEE. Trimming removed 2 bases at V and 2 bases at J, with 14 bases between. The CDR3 is CASSVSQPAPYNEQFF. Here the CDR3 DNA reads TGTGCCAGCAGCGTCTCGCAACCTGCACCCTACAATGAGCAGTTCTTC.

The chain uses TRBV4-3 and TRBJ2-2; no firm D call. The CDR3 is 13 residues long. Trimming pared 0 bases from V and 7 bases from J, leaving 6 bases between. CDR1 is LGHNA and CDR2 is YSLEER in the germline V gene. For the CDR3, the DNA is TGCGCCAGCAGCCAAGAAGGGTACGGGGAGCTGTTTTTT. Encoded protein: CASSQEGYGELFF.

This clonotype showed up just a few times. V usage is TRBV20-1 and J usage is TRBJ1-2; the D gene is possibly TRBD1 (5 bases). Germline lookup yields CDR1 DFQATT and CDR2 SNEGSKA (reference sequence). The CDR3 has 15 residues. Trimming took 6 bases from V and 0 from J, leaving 17 bases between them. CDR3 region: CSARSGPTPNYGYTF. The DNA for the CDR3 is TGCAGTGCCCGATCGGGACCGACTCCTAACTATGGCTACACCTTC.

The J gene is TRBJ2-1, the V gene TRBV9; the match to TRBD1 covers 10 bases. This CDR3 is built from 14 residues. Germline assignment: CDR1 SGDLS and CDR2 YYNGEE. The V and J ends lost 1 base and 6 bases, in that order; junction bases with no gene match: 1. Here the CDR3 reads CASSVWDRGNEQFF. The CDR3 coding sequence is TGTGCCAGCAGCGTATGGGACAGGGGCAATGAGCAGTTCTTC.

The chain combines TRBV28 with TRBJ2-5; 11 positions agree with TRBD2. Looked up from germline, CDR1 is MDHEN and CDR2 is SYDVKM. Trimming at V came to 5 bases and at J to 6 bases, leaving 11 bases not matched to a gene. The CDR3 length is 16 residues. The CDR3 is CASSTATSGIWKTQYF. CDR3 nucleotides: TGTGCCAGCAGTACTGCGACTAGCGGGATATGGAAGACCCAGTACTTC.

The chain joins TRBV29-1 to TRBJ2-5; D is unresolved. The CDR3 has 14 amino acids. The germline V gene encodes CDR1 SQVTM and CDR2 ANQGSEA. V was clipped by 3 bases and J by 5 bases, with 16 bases between them. Here the CDR3 DNA reads TGCAGCGTTGACAGTGTGGATCTGGGTGAGACCCAGTACTTC. Amino acid sequence: CSVDSVDLGETQYF.

V is TRBV5-1 and J is TRBJ2-3; perhaps TRBD2 as D (5 bases). Trimming pared 4 bases from V and 5 bases from J, leaving 14 bases between. The length of the CDR3 is 14 residues. Germline V lookup: CDR1 SGHRS, CDR2 YFSETQ. CDR3 coding DNA: TGCGCCAGCAGCCCCGGGATGGAACGAGATACGCAGTATTTT. Translated, it gives CASSPGMERDTQYF.

This clonotype has a handful of counts. This chain uses TRBV27 with TRBJ2-3; D possibly corresponds to TRBD1 (6 bases). The CDR3 runs 13 residues. Trimming removed 7 bases from V and 7 bases from J, with 15 bases in between. The germline CDR1 and CDR2 sequences are MNHEY and SMNVEV (reference sequence). CDR3 DNA sequence: TGTGCCAGCAAGCCGCCCGACAGGTATACGCAGTATTTT. It codes for CASKPPDRYTQYF.